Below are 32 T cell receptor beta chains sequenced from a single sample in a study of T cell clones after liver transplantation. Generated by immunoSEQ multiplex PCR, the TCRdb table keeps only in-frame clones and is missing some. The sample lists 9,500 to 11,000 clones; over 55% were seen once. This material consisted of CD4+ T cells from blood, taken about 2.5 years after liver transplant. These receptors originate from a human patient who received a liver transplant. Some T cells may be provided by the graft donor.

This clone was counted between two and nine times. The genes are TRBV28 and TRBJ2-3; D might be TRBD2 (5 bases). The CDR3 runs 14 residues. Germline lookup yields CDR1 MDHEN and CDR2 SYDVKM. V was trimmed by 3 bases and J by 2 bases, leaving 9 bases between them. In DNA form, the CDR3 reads TGTGCCAGCAGTTTCGAGGGTTACACAGATACGCAGTATTTT. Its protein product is CASSFEGYTDTQYF. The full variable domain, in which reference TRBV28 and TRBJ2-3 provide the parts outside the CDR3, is DVKVTQSSRYLVKRTGEKVFLECVQDMDHENMFWYRQDPGLGLRLIYFSYDVKMKEKGDIPEGYSVSREKKERFSLILESASTNQTSMYLCASSFEGYTDTQYFGPGTRLTVL.

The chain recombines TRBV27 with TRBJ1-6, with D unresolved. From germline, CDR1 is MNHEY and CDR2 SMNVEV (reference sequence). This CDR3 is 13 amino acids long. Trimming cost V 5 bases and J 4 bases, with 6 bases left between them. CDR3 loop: CASSLGYNSPLHF. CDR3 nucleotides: TGTGCCAGCAGTCTAGGATATAATTCACCCCTCCACTTT.

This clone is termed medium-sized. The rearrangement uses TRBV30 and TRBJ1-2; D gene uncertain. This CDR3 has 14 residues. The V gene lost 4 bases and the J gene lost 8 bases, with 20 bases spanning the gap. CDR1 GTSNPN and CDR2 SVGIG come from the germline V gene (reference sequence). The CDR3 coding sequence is TGTGCCTGGAATGATGGCGGAGCCGTCAGGGGCTACACCTTC. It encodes CAWNDGGAVRGYTF.

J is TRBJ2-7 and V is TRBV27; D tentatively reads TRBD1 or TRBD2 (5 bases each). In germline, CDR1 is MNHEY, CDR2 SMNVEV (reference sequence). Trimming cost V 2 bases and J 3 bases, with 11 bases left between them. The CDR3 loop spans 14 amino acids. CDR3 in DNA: TGTGCCAGCAGTTTAAGAGGGGTTGTCTACGAGCAGTACTTC. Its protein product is CASSLRGVVYEQYF.

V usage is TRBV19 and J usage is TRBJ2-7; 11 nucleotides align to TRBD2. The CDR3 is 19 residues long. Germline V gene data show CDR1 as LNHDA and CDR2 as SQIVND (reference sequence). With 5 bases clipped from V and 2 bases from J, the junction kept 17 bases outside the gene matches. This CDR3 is CASSFCLGGTSGLPYEQYV. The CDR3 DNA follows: TGTGCCAGTAGTTTTTGTCTCGGGGGGACTAGCGGACTTCCCTACGAGCAGTACGTC.

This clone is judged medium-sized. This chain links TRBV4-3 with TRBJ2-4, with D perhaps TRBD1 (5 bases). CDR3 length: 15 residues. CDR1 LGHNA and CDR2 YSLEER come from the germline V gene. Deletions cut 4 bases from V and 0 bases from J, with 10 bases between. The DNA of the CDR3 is TGCGCCAGCAGCCCGCTTCAGGGAGCCAAAAACATTCAGTACTTC. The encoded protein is CASSPLQGAKNIQYF.

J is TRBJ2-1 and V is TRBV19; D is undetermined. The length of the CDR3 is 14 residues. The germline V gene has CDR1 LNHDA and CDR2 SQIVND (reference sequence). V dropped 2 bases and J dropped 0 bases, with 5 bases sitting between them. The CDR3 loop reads CASSIPGSYNEQFF. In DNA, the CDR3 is TGTGCCAGTAGTATACCAGGCTCCTACAATGAGCAGTTCTTC.

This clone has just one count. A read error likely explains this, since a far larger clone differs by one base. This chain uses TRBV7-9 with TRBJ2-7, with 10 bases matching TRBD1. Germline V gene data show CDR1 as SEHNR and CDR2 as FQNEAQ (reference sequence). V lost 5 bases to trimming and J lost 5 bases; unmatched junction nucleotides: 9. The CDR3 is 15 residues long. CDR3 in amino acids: CASSLEGQGNDEQYF. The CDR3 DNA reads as TGTGCCAGCAGCCTGGAGGGACAGGGGAACGACGAGCAGTACTTC.

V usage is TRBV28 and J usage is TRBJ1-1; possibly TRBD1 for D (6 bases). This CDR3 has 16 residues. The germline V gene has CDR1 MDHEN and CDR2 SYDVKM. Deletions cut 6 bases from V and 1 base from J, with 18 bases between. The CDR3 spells CASSADPGTSNTEAFF. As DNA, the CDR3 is TGTGCCAGCAGCGCAGACCCGGGGACATCGAACACTGAAGCTTTCTTT.

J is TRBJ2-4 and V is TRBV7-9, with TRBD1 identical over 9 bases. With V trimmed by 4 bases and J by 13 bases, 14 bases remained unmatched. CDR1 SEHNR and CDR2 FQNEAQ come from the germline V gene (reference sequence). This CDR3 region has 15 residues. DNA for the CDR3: TGTGCCAGCAGCTCCAACAGGGGGCCCCTCCTCCCGCAGTACTTC. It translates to CASSSNRGPLLPQYF.

The CDR3 region is CASSPGTGLYEQYV. For the CDR3, the DNA is TGTGCCAGCAGTCCAGGGACAGGGCTTTACGAGCAGTACGTC. The chain combines TRBV6-5 with TRBJ2-7; TRBD1 aligns across 9 bases. After removal of 5 bases from V and 4 bases from J, the junction contained 6 bases not matched to a gene. Germline V gives CDR1 MNHEY, CDR2 SVGAGI. CDR3 length: 14 residues.

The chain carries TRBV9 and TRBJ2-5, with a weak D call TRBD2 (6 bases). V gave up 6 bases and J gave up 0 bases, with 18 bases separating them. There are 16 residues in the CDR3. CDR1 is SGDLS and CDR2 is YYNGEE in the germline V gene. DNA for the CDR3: TGTGCCAGCAACAAACCGGGACTCCTGTACCAAGAGACCCAGTACTTC. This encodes CASNKPGLLYQETQYF. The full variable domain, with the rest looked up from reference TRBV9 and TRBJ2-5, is DSGVTQTPKHLITATGQRVTLRCSPRSGDLSVYWYQQSLDQGLQFLIQYYNGEERAKGNILERFSAQQFPDLHSELNLSSLELGDSALYFCASNKPGLLYQETQYFGPGTRLLVL.

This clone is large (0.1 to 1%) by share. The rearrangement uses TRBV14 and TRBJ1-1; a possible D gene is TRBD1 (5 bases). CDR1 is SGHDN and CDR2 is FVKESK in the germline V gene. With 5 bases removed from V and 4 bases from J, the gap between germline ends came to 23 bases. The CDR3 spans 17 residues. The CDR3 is CASSGLFGDPRGTEAFF. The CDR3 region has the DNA TGTGCCAGCAGCGGACTCTTCGGGGACCCGAGGGGCACTGAAGCTTTCTTT.

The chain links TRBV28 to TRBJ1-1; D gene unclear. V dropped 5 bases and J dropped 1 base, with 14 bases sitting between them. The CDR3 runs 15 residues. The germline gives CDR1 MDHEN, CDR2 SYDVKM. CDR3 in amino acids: CASSPQVRGNTEAFF. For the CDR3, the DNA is TGTGCCAGCAGTCCCCAGGTTAGAGGGAACACTGAAGCTTTCTTT.

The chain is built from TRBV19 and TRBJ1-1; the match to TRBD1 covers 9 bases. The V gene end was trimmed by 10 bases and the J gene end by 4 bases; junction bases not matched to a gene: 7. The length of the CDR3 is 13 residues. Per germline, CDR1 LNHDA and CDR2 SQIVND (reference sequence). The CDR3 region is CATTGGFITEAFF. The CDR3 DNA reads TGTGCCACCACAGGGGGCTTTATCACTGAAGCTTTCTTT.

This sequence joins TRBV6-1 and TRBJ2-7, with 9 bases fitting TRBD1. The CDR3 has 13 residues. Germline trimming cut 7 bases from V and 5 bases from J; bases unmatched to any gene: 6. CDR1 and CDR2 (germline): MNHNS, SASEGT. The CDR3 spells CASTGTGTHEQYF. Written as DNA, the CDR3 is TGTGCCAGCACCGGGACAGGGACCCACGAGCAGTACTTC.

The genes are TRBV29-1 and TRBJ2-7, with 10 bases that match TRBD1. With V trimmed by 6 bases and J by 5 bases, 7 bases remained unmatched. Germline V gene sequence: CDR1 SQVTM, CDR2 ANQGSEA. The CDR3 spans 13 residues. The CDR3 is CSVERTGGNEQYF. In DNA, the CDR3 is TGCAGCGTAGAGCGGACAGGGGGTAACGAGCAGTACTTC.

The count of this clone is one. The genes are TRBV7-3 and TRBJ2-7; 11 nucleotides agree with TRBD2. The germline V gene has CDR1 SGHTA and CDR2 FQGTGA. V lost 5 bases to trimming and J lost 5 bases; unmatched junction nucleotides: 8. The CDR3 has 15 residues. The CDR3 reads CASSPLAGVDHEQYV. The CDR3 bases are TGTGCCAGCAGCCCACTAGCGGGAGTGGACCACGAGCAGTACGTC.

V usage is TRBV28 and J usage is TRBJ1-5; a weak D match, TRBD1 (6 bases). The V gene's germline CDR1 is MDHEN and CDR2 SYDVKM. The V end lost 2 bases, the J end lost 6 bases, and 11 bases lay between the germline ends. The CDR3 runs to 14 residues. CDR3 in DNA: TGTGCCAGCAGTTTAGGGGGGGCAGCTCAGCCCCAGCATTTT. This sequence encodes CASSLGGAAQPQHF.

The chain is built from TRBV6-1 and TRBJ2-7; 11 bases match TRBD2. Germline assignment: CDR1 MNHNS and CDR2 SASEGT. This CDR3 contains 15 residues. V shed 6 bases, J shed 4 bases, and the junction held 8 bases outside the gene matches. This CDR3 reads CASRATSGGPYEQYF. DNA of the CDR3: TGTGCCAGCAGAGCCACTAGCGGGGGTCCTTACGAGCAGTACTTC.

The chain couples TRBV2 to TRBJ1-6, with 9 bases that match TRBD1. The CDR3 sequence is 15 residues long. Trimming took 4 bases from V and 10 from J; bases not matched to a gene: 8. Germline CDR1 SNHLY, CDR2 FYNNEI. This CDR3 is CASSAGTGPNSPLHF. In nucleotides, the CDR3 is TGTGCCAGCAGTGCCGGGACAGGGCCCAACTCACCCCTCCACTTT.

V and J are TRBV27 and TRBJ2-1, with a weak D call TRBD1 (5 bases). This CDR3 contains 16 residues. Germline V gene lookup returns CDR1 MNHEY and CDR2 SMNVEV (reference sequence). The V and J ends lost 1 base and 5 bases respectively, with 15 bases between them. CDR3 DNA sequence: TGTGCCAGCAGTTTATTGGGCAGGACATCTGACAATGAGCAGTTCTTC. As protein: CASSLLGRTSDNEQFF.

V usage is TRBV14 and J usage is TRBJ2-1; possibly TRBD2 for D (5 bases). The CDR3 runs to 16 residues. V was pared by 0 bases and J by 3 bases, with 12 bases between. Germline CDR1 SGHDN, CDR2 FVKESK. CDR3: CASSQEVDWNYNEQFF. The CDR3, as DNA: TGTGCCAGCAGCCAAGAGGTGGACTGGAACTACAATGAGCAGTTCTTC.

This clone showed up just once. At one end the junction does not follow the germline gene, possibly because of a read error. The CDR3 nucleotides read TGTGCCAGCAGCGACGACAGATACGAGCAGTACTTC. Translating it yields CASSDDRYEQYF. The genes are TRBV5-1 and TRBJ2-7; possible D gene TRBD1, 5 bases. The CDR3 is 12 residues long. Germline V gives CDR1 SGHRS, CDR2 YFSETQ.

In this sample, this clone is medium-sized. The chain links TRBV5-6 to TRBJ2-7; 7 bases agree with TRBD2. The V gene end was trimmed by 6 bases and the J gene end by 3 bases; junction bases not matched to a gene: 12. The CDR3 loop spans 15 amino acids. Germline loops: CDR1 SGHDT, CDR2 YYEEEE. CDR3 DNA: TGTGCCAGCACCTTCCTTGGGAGGGCAGACTACGAGCAGTACGTC. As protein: CASTFLGRADYEQYV.

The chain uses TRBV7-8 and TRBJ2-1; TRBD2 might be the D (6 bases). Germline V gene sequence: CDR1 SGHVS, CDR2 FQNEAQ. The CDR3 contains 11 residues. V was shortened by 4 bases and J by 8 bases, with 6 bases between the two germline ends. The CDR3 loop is CASSSGDEQFF. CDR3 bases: TGTGCCAGCAGCTCGGGGGATGAGCAGTTCTTC.

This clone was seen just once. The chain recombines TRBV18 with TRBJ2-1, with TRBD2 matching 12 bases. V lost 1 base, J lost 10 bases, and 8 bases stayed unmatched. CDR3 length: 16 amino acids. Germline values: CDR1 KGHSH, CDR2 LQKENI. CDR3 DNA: TGTGCCAGCTCACCACGGTCGCGGCTAGCGGGGGGGGAGCAGTTCTTC. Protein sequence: CASSPRSRLAGGEQFF. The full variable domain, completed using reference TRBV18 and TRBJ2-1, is NAGVMQNPRHLVRRRGQEARLRCSPMKGHSHVYWYRQLPEEGLKFMVYLQKENIIDESGMPKERFSAEFPKEGPSILRIQQVVRGDSAAYFCASSPRSRLAGGEQFFGPGTRLTVL.

The chain's CDR3 is CASTYSGGSTDTQYF. The CDR3, as DNA: TGTGCCAGCACTTATAGCGGAGGAAGCACAGATACGCAGTATTTT. The J gene is TRBJ2-3, the V gene TRBV27; D may be TRBD2 (6 bases). The V gene's germline CDR1 is MNHEY and CDR2 SMNVEV (reference sequence). V dropped 7 bases and J dropped 0 bases, with 14 bases sitting between them. This CDR3 is 15 amino acids long.

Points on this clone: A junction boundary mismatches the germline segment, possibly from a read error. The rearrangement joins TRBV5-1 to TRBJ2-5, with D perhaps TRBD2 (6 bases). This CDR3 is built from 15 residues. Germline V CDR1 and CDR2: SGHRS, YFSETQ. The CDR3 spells CASTLGGGEKETQYF. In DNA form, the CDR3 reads TGCGCCAGCACCTTGGGTGGCGGGGAAAAAGAGACCCAGTACTTC.

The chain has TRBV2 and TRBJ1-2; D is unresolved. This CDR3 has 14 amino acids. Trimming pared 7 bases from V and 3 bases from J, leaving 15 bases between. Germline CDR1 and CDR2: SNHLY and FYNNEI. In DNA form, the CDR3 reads TGTGCCAGCACCCGCGGGCCAGCGGACTATGGCTACACCTTC. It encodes CASTRGPADYGYTF. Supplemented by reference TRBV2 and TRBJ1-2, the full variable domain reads EPEVTQTPSHQVTQMGQEVILRCVPISNHLYFYWYRQILGQKVEFLVSFYNNEISEKSEIFDDQFSVERPDGSNFTLKIRSTKLEDSAMYFCASTRGPADYGYTFGSGTRLTVV.

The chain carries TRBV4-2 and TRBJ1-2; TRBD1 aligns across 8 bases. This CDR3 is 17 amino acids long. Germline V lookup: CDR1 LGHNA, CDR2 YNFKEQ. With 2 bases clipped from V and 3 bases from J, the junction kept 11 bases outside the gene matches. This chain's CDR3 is CASSQWLDRARDYGYTF. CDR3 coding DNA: TGTGCCAGCAGCCAATGGCTGGACAGGGCAAGAGACTATGGCTACACCTTC.

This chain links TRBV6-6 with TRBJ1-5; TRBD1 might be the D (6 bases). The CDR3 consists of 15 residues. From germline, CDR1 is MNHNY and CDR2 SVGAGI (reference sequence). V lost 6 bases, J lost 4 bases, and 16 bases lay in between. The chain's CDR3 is CASSPMGGANQPQHF. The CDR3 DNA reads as TGTGCCAGCAGCCCGATGGGGGGGGCGAATCAGCCCCAGCATTTT.